This TCR beta chain was documented in a study of blood T cell repertoires in COVID-19. In the study's own analysis: Amplified reference gene primers provided the basis for estimating nucleated cell counts. TCRdb keeps only in-frame clones here, not all; method: immunoSEQ multiplex PCR. Clone size and V and J calls were adopted from that table, with D and trimming inferred from the DNA. Of around 200,000 clones in the sample, 65% to 85% were seen once. Ages ranged from about 18 to 100 years, with residence in 24 US areas. Assignments of participants to cohorts depended upon their own reported clinical history. CDR3 length: 15 residues. Germline V lookup: CDR1 GTSNPN, CDR2 SVGIG (reference sequence). V dropped 3 bases and J dropped 4; count of bases not matched to a gene: 5.

The specimen was PBMCs or T cells enriched from blood (not recorded which). V and J are TRBV30 and TRBJ2-1, with 11 bases matching TRBD2. The receptor was isolated from a woman aged 40 to 55 with acute COVID-19. CDR3 nucleotide sequence: TGTGCCTGGAGCAAGGGACTAGCGGCGTACAATGAGCAGTTCTTC. Translation gives CAWSKGLAAYNEQFF.